This passage covers 32 T cell receptor beta chains from one sample sequenced in a study of shared clonotypes between healthy human individuals. Profiling relied on immunoSEQ multiplex PCR, and the TCRdb table lists in-frame clones only, not all of them. The sample records about 500,000 clones, approximately 71% being singletons. Input material: PBMCs. These receptors were collected from a woman between 40 and 50 years old in good health. Some clones in this sample may be carry-over from other donors' samples.

As concerns this clone: A far more abundant clone sits one base away, making this likely a read error. J is TRBJ1-2 and V is TRBV29-1; TRBD1 matches at 7 bases. The CDR3 totals 15 residues. Germline assignment: CDR1 SQVTM and CDR2 ANQGSEA. DNA of the CDR3: TGCAGCGTCCCTGCAACAGGGGACATCTACTATGACTACACCTTT. Protein sequence: CSVPATGDIYYDYTF.

The CDR3 nucleotides are TGTGCCACCAGCACAGGGGGGATAACATTCACCGGGGAGCTGTTTTTT. It encodes CATSTGGITFTGELFF. V and J are TRBV15 and TRBJ2-2; D may be TRBD1 (7 bases). Per germline, CDR1 LNHNV and CDR2 YYDKDF (reference sequence). V lost 4 bases, J lost 4 bases, and 16 bases lay in between. The CDR3 length is 16 residues.

For this clone: The likely explanation is a read error, given a far larger clone one base away. This chain joins TRBV10-2 and TRBJ2-5; 7 bases line up with TRBD2. With 6 bases clipped from V and 9 bases from J, the junction kept 10 bases outside the gene matches. Germline V gives CDR1 WSHSY, CDR2 SAAADI. The CDR3 is made up of 13 amino acids. The CDR3 DNA follows: TGCGCCAGCAGGCGGGGGAAGCTTGAGGCCCAGTACTTC. Translated: CASRRGKLEAQYF.

In its sample, this clone was seen once. The rearrangement links TRBV10-3 to TRBJ2-3; D is ambiguous. Between the trimmed V and J ends, which lost 6 bases and 1 base, there was a span of 11 bases. The germline V gene has CDR1 ENHRY and CDR2 SYGVKD. The CDR3 is made up of 14 amino acids. The CDR3 nucleotides read TGTGCCATCAGCCCCGGGCAGGGCACAGATACGCAGTATTTT. Protein: CAISPGQGTDTQYF.

This chain's CDR3 is CASSGTSGLTDTQYF. CDR3 DNA sequence: TGCGCCAGCAGTGGTACTAGCGGCCTCACAGATACGCAGTATTTT. This chain joins TRBV10-2 and TRBJ2-3; 8 bases fit TRBD2. The CDR3 is made up of 15 amino acids. J lost 2 bases, V lost 4 bases, and 5 bases had no gene match. Germline CDR1 and CDR2: WSHSY and SAAADI.

The chain employs TRBV10-3 and TRBJ2-5; no firm D call. The CDR3 has 14 residues. Germline CDR1 is ENHRY and CDR2 is SYGVKD. The V gene lost 5 bases and the J gene lost 4 bases, with 14 bases spanning the gap. The CDR3, as DNA: TGTGCCATCAGTAGTTGGACGGAACGAGAGACCCAGTACTTC. Protein product: CAISSWTERETQYF.

Notes on this clone: With a far larger clone one base away, a read error is the likely cause. The J gene is TRBJ1-1, the V gene TRBV6-1, with a tentative D call TRBD1 (5 bases). Per the germline V gene, CDR1 is MNHNS and CDR2 is SASEGT. The CDR3 spans 14 residues. The V end lost 4 bases, the J end lost 8 bases, and 17 bases lay between the germline ends. The CDR3 loop reads CASSGGEETAEAFF. The CDR3 region has the DNA TGTGCCAGCAGTGGAGGGGAGGAGACAGCGGAAGCTTTCTTT.

Points on this clone: A read error likely explains this, since a far larger clone differs by one base. V and J are TRBV28 and TRBJ2-5; 7 nucleotides match TRBD1. Germline CDR1 MDHEN, CDR2 SYDVKM. There are 16 residues in the CDR3. J was trimmed by 13 bases and V by 2 bases; bases with no gene match: 19. In DNA, the CDR3 is TGTGCCAGCAGTTTACACCAGCGCCGGGACAGCTTCCGGGTGTACTTC. Translated, it gives CASSLHQRRDSFRVYF.

On this clone itself: No conserved phenylalanine or tryptophan is present at the end of the CDR3, so a read error is the likely explanation. The V call is TRBV4-1, the J call TRBJ1-1; tentative D call: TRBD1 (6 bases). Germline V gene data show CDR1 as MGHRA and CDR2 as YSYEKL. This CDR3 comprises 16 residues. Trimming shortened V by 6 bases and J by 7 bases, and 24 bases separated the two germline ends. The chain's CDR3 is CASSKPVQGAGGEAFS. DNA of the CDR3: TGCGCCAGCAGTAAGCCGGTACAGGGAGCCGGTGGTGAAGCTTTCTCT.

Remarks on this clone: It may be a read error: a sequence one base away is much more abundant. Other DNA variants within this sample encode the same CDR3. The V gene is TRBV5-1, the J gene TRBJ2-2; D not certain. This CDR3 spans 13 amino acids. The V gene's germline CDR1 is SGHRS and CDR2 YFSETQ. The CDR3 DNA reads TGCGCCAGCAGCTTAACAGACACTGGGGAGCTGTTTTTT. It yields the protein CASSLTDTGELFF.

The J gene is TRBJ2-3, the V gene TRBV11-1; tentatively, D is TRBD2 (5 bases). Germline lookup yields CDR1 SGHAT and CDR2 FQDESV (reference sequence). The CDR3 is made up of 15 amino acids. The ends were cut back, 2 bases at V and 2 bases at J, with 11 bases in the middle. The CDR3 spells CASSLIRETTDTQYF. The CDR3 nucleotides are TGTGCCAGCAGCTTAATAAGGGAGACCACAGATACGCAGTATTTT. Based on the CDR3 plus reference TRBV11-1 and TRBJ2-3, the full variable domain is EAEVAQSPRYKITEKSQAVAFWCDPISGHATLYWYRQILGQGPELLVQFQDESVVDDSQLPKDRFSAERLKGVDSTLKIQPAELGDSAMYLCASSLIRETTDTQYFGPGTRLTVL.

This sequence joins TRBV6-5 and TRBJ2-7; 9 bases map to TRBD2. Germline trimming cut 8 bases from V and 0 bases from J; bases unmatched to any gene: 8. The CDR3 totals 15 residues. CDR1 and CDR2 from the germline V gene are MNHEY and SVGAGI. DNA for the CDR3: TGTGCCAGCGGGCGCTCTAGCGGGGTCTCCTACGAGCAGTACTTC. This encodes CASGRSSGVSYEQYF.

This chain connects TRBV6-5 to TRBJ2-7; the D call may be TRBD1 or TRBD2 (5 bases each). Germline V lookup: CDR1 MNHEY, CDR2 SVGAGI. V dropped 6 bases and J dropped 6 bases, with 18 bases sitting between them. This CDR3 is built from 14 residues. CDR3 residues: CASSPRDPVPEQYF. DNA of the CDR3: TGTGCCAGCAGCCCCCGGGACCCAGTTCCCGAGCAGTACTTC.

J is TRBJ2-2 and V is TRBV2; D may be TRBD2 (6 bases). Germline V gene data show CDR1 as SNHLY and CDR2 as FYNNEI. Trimming left V 6 bases short and J 1 base short, with 12 bases between. The CDR3 extends over 15 amino acids. This CDR3 is CASRKASVNTGELFF. CDR3 DNA: TGTGCCAGCAGGAAAGCTAGCGTGAACACCGGGGAGCTGTTTTTT.

J is TRBJ2-1 and V is TRBV2, with D hard to call. This CDR3 has 12 residues. V dropped 5 bases and J dropped 7 bases, with 9 bases sitting between them. CDR1 SNHLY and CDR2 FYNNEI come from the germline V gene. CDR3 residues: CASSREINEQFF. The CDR3 DNA is TGTGCCAGCAGTAGGGAAATTAATGAGCAGTTCTTC.

The gene calls are TRBV28 and TRBJ1-1, with TRBD1 identical over 7 bases. Germline V CDR1 and CDR2: MDHEN, SYDVKM. Trimming cost V 6 bases and J 2 bases; bases outside gene matches: 6. The CDR3 consists of 14 residues. The CDR3: CASRRGQQNTEAFF. The CDR3 nucleotides are TGTGCCAGCAGGAGGGGACAGCAAAACACTGAAGCTTTCTTT.

The CDR3 region is CASSLEYSGANVLTF. DNA for the CDR3: TGTGCCAGCAGCTTGGAATATTCTGGGGCCAACGTCCTGACTTTC. The V gene is TRBV5-4, the J gene TRBJ2-6; D remains unclear. CDR1 and CDR2 (germline): SGHNT, YYREEE (reference sequence). The CDR3 sequence is 15 residues long. V was cut by 0 bases and J by 1 base, with 5 bases left in between. Full variable domain (missing parts from reference TRBV5-4 and TRBJ2-6): ETGVTQSPTHLIKTRGQQVTLRCSSQSGHNTVSWYQQALGQGPQFIFQYYREEENGRGNFPPRFSGLQFPNYSSELNVNALELDDSALYLCASSLEYSGANVLTFGAGSRLTVL.

This clone was detected only once. V is TRBV9 and J is TRBJ2-1; D ambiguous. The CDR3 covers 14 residues. Germline V gene sequence: CDR1 SGDLS, CDR2 YYNGEE. V was cut by 4 bases and J by 3 bases, with 11 bases left in between. CDR3 sequence reads: CASSRDWGYNEQFF. As DNA, the CDR3 is TGTGCCAGCAGCCGAGACTGGGGCTACAATGAGCAGTTCTTC.

Worth noting for this clone: This sequence is one base from a far larger clone and is likely a read error. The rearrangement uses TRBV5-8 and TRBJ1-2; D remains unclear. Germline CDR1 is SGHTS and CDR2 is YDEGEE. The length of the CDR3 is 12 residues. CDR3 residues: CASSLEGLGYIF. As DNA, the CDR3 is TGTGCCAGCAGCTTGGAAGGGCTCGGCTACATCTTC.

With regard to this clone: A single base is all that separates this from a far larger clone, so a read error is likely. The chain combines TRBV30 with TRBJ1-5; no definite D call. V was shortened by 1 base and J by 3 bases, with 10 bases between the two germline ends. CDR1 and CDR2 from the germline V gene are GTSNPN and SVGIG (reference sequence). This CDR3 is built from 14 residues. In nucleotides, the CDR3 is TGTGCCTGGAGTGCGAGGGAGTTCAATCAGCCCCAGCATTTT. This translates into CAWSAREFNQPQHF. Using reference TRBV30 and TRBJ1-5 for the parts outside the CDR3, the full variable domain is SQTIHQWPATLVQPVGSPLSLECTVEGTSNPNLYWYRQAAGRGLQLLFYSVGIGQISSEVPQNLSASRPQDRQFILSSKKLLLSDSGFYLCAWSAREFNQPQHFGDGTRLSIL.

The rearrangement links TRBV6-6 to TRBJ2-1; D is uncertain. The germline gives CDR1 MNHNY, CDR2 SVGAGI (reference sequence). The ends were cut back, 4 bases at V and 3 bases at J, with 7 bases in the middle. The CDR3 contains 13 residues. For the CDR3, the DNA is TGTGCCAGCAGTTTCGGCAGCTACAATGAGCAGTTCTTC. It translates to CASSFGSYNEQFF.

On this clone: A far larger clone is a single base away, which makes a read error likely. The V and J genes are TRBV28 and TRBJ2-6; possibly TRBD1 for D (5 bases). CDR3 length: 11 amino acids. The germline CDR1 and CDR2 sequences are MDHEN and SYDVKM. CDR3 DNA: TGTGCCAGCAATGGGGCCGACGTCCTGACTTTC. Translating it yields CASNGADVLTF. Complete variable domain (other parts from reference TRBV28 and TRBJ2-6): DVKVTQSSRYLVKRTGEKVFLECVQDMDHENMFWYRQDPGLGLRLIYFSYDVKMKEKGDIPEGYSVSREKKERFSLILESASTNQTSMYLCASNGADVLTFGAGSRLTVL.

About this clone itself: This specimen includes other DNA sequences encoding the same CDR3. This rearrangement joins TRBV7-3 to TRBJ1-1; no firm D call. The CDR3 has 13 residues. CDR1 is SGHTA, CDR2 FQGTGA, per germline. The V and J ends lost 3 bases and 1 base respectively, with 6 bases between them. CDR3 in amino acids: CASSLTPNTEAFF. DNA for the CDR3: TGTGCCAGCAGCTTGACACCGAACACTGAAGCTTTCTTT.

This chain uses TRBV5-6 with TRBJ2-1; the D is unclear. The ends were cut back, 4 bases at V and 0 bases at J, with 2 bases in the middle. This CDR3 has 12 residues. Per the germline V gene, CDR1 is SGHDT and CDR2 is YYEEEE. This CDR3 reads CASSTSYNEQFF. DNA for the CDR3: TGTGCCAGCAGCACCTCCTACAATGAGCAGTTCTTC.

The CDR3, as DNA: TGTGCCAGCAGCCCCTTCCGGGACAGCTCCTCTGGGGCCAACGTCCTGACTTTC. This sequence encodes CASSPFRDSSSGANVLTF. The chain combines TRBV14 with TRBJ2-6, with 7 bases identical to TRBD1. Germline CDR1 is SGHDN and CDR2 is FVKESK. This CDR3 comprises 18 residues. V dropped 4 bases and J dropped 0; count of bases not matched to a gene: 9. The full variable domain, in which reference TRBV14 and TRBJ2-6 provide the parts outside the CDR3, is EAGVTQFPSHSVIEKGQTVTLRCDPISGHDNLYWYRRVMGKEIKFLLHFVKESKQDESGMPNNRFLAERTGGTYSTLKVQPAELEDSGVYFCASSPFRDSSSGANVLTFGAGSRLTVL.

The chain combines TRBV12-5 with TRBJ1-5, with D perhaps matching TRBD1 (5 bases). Germline loops: CDR1 LGHNT, CDR2 FRNRAP. Trimming pared 1 base from V and 4 bases from J, leaving 5 bases between. This CDR3 region has 13 residues. CDR3: CASGLGTNQPQHF. Here the CDR3 DNA reads TGTGCTAGTGGTTTGGGGACAAATCAGCCCCAGCATTTT. The entire variable domain, with the rest obtained from reference TRBV12-5 and TRBJ1-5, is as follows: DARVTQTPRHKVTEMGQEVTMRCQPILGHNTVFWYRQTMMQGLELLAYFRNRAPLDDSGMPKDRFSAEMPDATLATLKIQPSEPRDSAVYFCASGLGTNQPQHFGDGTRLSIL.

The gene calls are TRBV7-3 and TRBJ2-5, with unresolved D. V dropped 6 bases and J dropped 7 bases, with 15 bases sitting between them. The CDR3 sequence is 13 residues long. Germline V gene sequence: CDR1 SGHTA, CDR2 FQGTGA. CDR3 region: CASSSAGGGTQYF. CDR3 DNA: TGTGCCAGCAGTTCAGCCGGCGGTGGGACCCAGTACTTC.

This chain joins TRBV28 and TRBJ2-2; TRBD2 matches 12 bases. The CDR3 spans 15 residues. After removal of 4 bases from V and 7 bases from J, the junction contained 4 bases not matched to a gene. Germline V gives CDR1 MDHEN, CDR2 SYDVKM. CDR3 in amino acids: CASSSTSGRSGELFF. CDR3 in DNA: TGTGCCAGCAGTTCGACTAGCGGGAGAAGCGGGGAGCTGTTTTTT.

In this sample, this clone turned up many times. The sample has other DNA sequences that encode this CDR3 too. This rearrangement joins TRBV5-6 to TRBJ2-3; 10 bases map to TRBD2. This CDR3 comprises 17 residues. The germline V gene encodes CDR1 SGHDT and CDR2 YYEEEE. V shed 3 bases and J 0 bases; nucleotides not matched to a gene: 7. This CDR3 is CASSWTSGHASTDTQYF. CDR3 in DNA: TGTGCCAGCAGCTGGACTAGCGGACATGCTAGCACAGATACGCAGTATTTT. Drawing the rest from reference TRBV5-6 and TRBJ2-3, the complete variable domain is DAGVTQSPTHLIKTRGQQVTLRCSPKSGHDTVSWYQQALGQGPQFIFQYYEEEERQRGNFPDRFSGHQFPNYSSELNVNALLLGDSALYLCASSWTSGHASTDTQYFGPGTRLTVL.

The rearrangement joins TRBV19 to TRBJ1-1; D ambiguous. Germline CDR1 reads LNHDA; CDR2 reads SQIVND (reference sequence). The CDR3 is 11 amino acids. Trimming took 8 bases from V and 7 from J, leaving 11 bases between them. The CDR3 nucleotides read TGTGCCAGTGGAGCTTGGAGTGAAGCTTTCTTT. It specifies CASGAWSEAFF.

The V and J genes are TRBV1 and TRBJ1-5; the DNA was not used to check the table's D call, TRBD1. TRBV1 is a listed pseudogene. The CDR3 spans 17 residues. The CDR3 here is CTSSQEESDRELGPQHF. For the CDR3, the DNA is TGCACCAGCAGCCAGGAGGAATCGGACAGGGAGCTTGGGCCCCAGCATTTT.

A word on this clone: At the DNA level, this CDR3 is encoded by other sequences in the same sample as well. The chain links TRBV5-1 to TRBJ2-1, with no clear D. CDR3 length: 15 residues. Germline CDR1 SGHRS, CDR2 YFSETQ. With 0 bases removed from V and 0 bases from J, the gap between germline ends came to 7 bases. In DNA, the CDR3 is TGCGCCAGCAGCTTGGTGGCTCGCTCCTACAATGAGCAGTTCTTC. It translates to CASSLVARSYNEQFF.